This T cell receptor (beta chain) was documented in a study of T cells in localized non-small cell lung cancer. Study observations and caveats: The highest T cell clonality was in uninvolved adjacent lung, above tumor. The appearance of a median approximately 57 of the top 100 tumor clones was seen in adjacent lung. Heterogeneity is still possible, as just one tumor region was sequenced.

Germline CDR1 MGHRA, CDR2 YSYEKL. The V gene end was trimmed by 1 base and the J gene end by 2 bases; junction bases not matched to a gene: 5. This CDR3 comprises 16 residues. TCRdb keeps only in-frame clones here, not all; method: immunoSEQ multiplex PCR. This table holds more than 2,500 clones, just under 30% found once. As regards this clone: Its antigen is as yet unknown.

This sequence was found in a woman between 40 and 69 years old with stage III lung adenocarcinoma. V gene TRBV4-1 combines with J gene TRBJ2-5; TRBD2 matches at 9 bases. The sample in question was lung tumor tissue, obtained before any cancer treatment. As DNA, the CDR3 is TGCGCCAGCAGCCAAGGTGGCGGGAGGGGACAAGAGACCCAGTACTTC. Amino acid sequence: CASSQGGGRGQETQYF.